This T cell receptor beta chain was obtained from a study of T cells in Graves' hyperthyroidism and ophthalmopathy. This clonotype was seen many times. Amplified TCR beta CDR3 regions came from RNA transcripts. HTBI primers were the set used in a first-round RT-PCR of the TCR CDR3. From the multiplex PCR reads, TCRdb called clonotypes with MiXCR, one entry per CDR3 protein. The table includes approximately 600,000 distinct CDR3 sequences, 12% to 15% detected once. This clonotype was sampled from a woman between 18 and 29 years old with Graves' ophthalmopathy. The specimen was blood.

The CDR3 protein is CASSSTSGQIYEQYF. CDR3 sequence (DNA): TGTGCCAGCAGCTCAACTAGCGGGCAGATCTACGAGCAGTACTTC. The rearrangement joins TRBV7-2 to TRBJ2-7, with 9 bases fitting TRBD2. The CDR3 extends over 15 amino acids. The V and J ends lost 4 bases and 3 bases, in that order; junction bases with no gene match: 7. CDR1 is SGHTA and CDR2 is FQGNSA in the germline V gene.